The next 5 T cell receptor beta chains were all read from a single sample in a study of a mutant IDH1 vaccine in newly diagnosed glioma. Time point reported: week 5, during vaccination. Every vaccine dose comprised 300 ug of mutant IDH1 20-mer peptide plus topical imiquimod. TCRdb's table, derived via immunoSEQ multiplex PCR, lists solely in-frame clones and lacks some. The data contain roughly 54,000 clones, 70% to 90% of them singletons. Their cognate antigens are unknown. The input for sequencing was PBMCs, taken from a glioma patient whose treatment included an IDH1 peptide vaccine. Every receptor here comes from a man aged 30 to 45 with glioma.

The V and J genes are TRBV11-2 and TRBJ1-4, with a possible D match to TRBD1 (6 bases). The V gene lost 7 bases and the J gene lost 3 bases, with 15 bases spanning the gap. Per germline, CDR1 SGHAT and CDR2 FQNNGV. The CDR3 consists of 15 residues. CDR3 sequence (DNA): TGTGCCAGCACCAACTCCGGACAGCCTAATGAAAAACTGTTTTTT. Translated: CASTNSGQPNEKLFF.

This chain connects TRBV4-1 to TRBJ2-1; D may be TRBD1 (5 bases). This CDR3 comprises 13 residues. The germline V gene encodes CDR1 MGHRA and CDR2 YSYEKL. Trimming pared 0 bases from V and 9 bases from J, leaving 9 bases between. The CDR3 coding sequence is TGCGCCAGCAGCCAAGAGCGACAGTCTGAGCAGTTCTTC. As protein: CASSQERQSEQFF.

The J gene is TRBJ2-1, the V gene TRBV14; 12 positions match TRBD1. This CDR3 comprises 17 residues. Germline-derived CDR1 and CDR2 are SGHDN and FVKESK. Unmatched junction bases numbered 11, after V lost 2 bases and J lost 9 bases. As DNA, the CDR3 is TGTGCCAGCAGCCAACCGGGACAGGGGGCTTTGTTTTTTGAGCAGTTCTTC. Protein sequence: CASSQPGQGALFFEQFF.

V is TRBV5-4 and J is TRBJ2-7; 10 nucleotides match TRBD2. Looked up from germline, CDR1 is SGHNT and CDR2 is YYREEE (reference sequence). The CDR3 spans 18 residues. The ends lost 1 base at V and 1 base at J; junction bases unmatched: 11. CDR3 loop: CASSLLLAGGRTSYEQYF. DNA of the CDR3: TGTGCCAGCAGCTTGTTATTAGCGGGGGGCCGAACATCCTACGAGCAGTACTTC.

V is TRBV11-2 and J is TRBJ2-2, with D maybe TRBD2 (6 bases). V lost 5 bases and J lost 0, with 13 bases in between. The CDR3 sequence is 16 residues long. Germline V gene sequence: CDR1 SGHAT, CDR2 FQNNGV. The DNA for the CDR3 is TGTGCCAGCAGCCCTGGAGGGACCGCGAACACCGGGGAGCTGTTTTTT. Amino acids: CASSPGGTANTGELFF. Full variable domain (outside the CDR3, taken from reference TRBV11-2 and TRBJ2-2): EAGVAQSPRYKIIEKRQSVAFWCNPISGHATLYWYQQILGQGPKLLIQFQNNGVVDDSQLPKDRFSAERLKGVDSTLKIQPAKLEDSAVYLCASSPGGTANTGELFFGEGSRLTVL.